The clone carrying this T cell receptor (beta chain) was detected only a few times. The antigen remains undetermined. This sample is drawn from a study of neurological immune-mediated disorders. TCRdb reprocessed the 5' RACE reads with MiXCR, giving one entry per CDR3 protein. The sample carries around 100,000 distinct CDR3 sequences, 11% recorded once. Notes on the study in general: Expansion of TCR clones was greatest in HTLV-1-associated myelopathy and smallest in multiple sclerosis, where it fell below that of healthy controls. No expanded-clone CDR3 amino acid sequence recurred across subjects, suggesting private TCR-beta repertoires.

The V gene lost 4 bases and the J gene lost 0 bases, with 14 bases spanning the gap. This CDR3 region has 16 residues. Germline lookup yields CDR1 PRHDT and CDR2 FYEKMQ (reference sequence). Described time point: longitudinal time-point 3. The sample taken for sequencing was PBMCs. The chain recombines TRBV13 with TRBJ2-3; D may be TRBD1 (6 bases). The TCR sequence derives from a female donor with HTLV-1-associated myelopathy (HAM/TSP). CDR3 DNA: TGTGCCAGCAGCTCCGGACAGCTCGCTAGCACAGATACGCAGTATTTT. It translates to CASSSGQLASTDTQYF. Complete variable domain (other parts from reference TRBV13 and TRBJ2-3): AAGVIQSPRHLIKEKRETATLKCYPIPRHDTVYWYQQGPGQDPQFLISFYEKMQSDKGSIPDRFSAQQFSDYHSELNMSSLELGDSALYFCASSSGQLASTDTQYFGPGTRLTVL.